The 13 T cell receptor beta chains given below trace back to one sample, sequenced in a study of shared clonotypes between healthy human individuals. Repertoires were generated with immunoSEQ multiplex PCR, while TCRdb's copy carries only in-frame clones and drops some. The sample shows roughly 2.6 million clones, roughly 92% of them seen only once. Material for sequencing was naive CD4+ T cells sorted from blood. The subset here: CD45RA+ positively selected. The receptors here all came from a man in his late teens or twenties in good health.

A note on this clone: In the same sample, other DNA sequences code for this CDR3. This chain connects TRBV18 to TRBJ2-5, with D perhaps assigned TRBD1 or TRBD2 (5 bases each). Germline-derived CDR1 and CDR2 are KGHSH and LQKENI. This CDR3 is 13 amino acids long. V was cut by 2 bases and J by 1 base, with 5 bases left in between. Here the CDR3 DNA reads TGTGCCAGCTCACCAGGGGGCCAAGAGACCCAGTACTTC. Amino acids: CASSPGGQETQYF.

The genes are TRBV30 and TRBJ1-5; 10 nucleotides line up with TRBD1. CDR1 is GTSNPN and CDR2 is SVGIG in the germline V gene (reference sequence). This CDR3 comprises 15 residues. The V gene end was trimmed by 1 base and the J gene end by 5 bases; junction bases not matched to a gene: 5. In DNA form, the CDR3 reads TGTGCCTGGAGTGGGGGACAGGGGTTTTATCAGCCCCAGCATTTT. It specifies CAWSGGQGFYQPQHF.

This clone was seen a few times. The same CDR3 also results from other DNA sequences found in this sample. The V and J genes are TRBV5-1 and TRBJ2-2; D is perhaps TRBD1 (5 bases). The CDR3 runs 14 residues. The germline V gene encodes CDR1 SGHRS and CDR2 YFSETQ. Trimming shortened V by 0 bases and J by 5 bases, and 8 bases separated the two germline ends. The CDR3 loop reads CASSLEGFTGELFF. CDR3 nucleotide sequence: TGCGCCAGCAGCTTGGAGGGGTTTACCGGGGAGCTGTTTTTT. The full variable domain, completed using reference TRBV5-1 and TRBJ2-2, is KAGVTQTPRYLIKTRGQQVTLSCSPISGHRSVSWYQQTPGQGLQFLFEYFSETQRNKGNFPGRFSGRQFSNSRSEMNVSTLELGDSALYLCASSLEGFTGELFFGEGSRLTVL.

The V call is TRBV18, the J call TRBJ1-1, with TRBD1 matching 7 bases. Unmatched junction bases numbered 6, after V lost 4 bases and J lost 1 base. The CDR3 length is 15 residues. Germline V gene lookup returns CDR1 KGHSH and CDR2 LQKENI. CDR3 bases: TGTGCCAGCTCACTTCGACAGGGACCGAACACTGAAGCTTTCTTT. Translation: CASSLRQGPNTEAFF.

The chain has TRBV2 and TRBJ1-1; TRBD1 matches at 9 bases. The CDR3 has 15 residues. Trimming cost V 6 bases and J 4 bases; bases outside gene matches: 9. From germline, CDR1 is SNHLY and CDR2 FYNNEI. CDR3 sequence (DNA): TGTGCCAGCAGAACCGGGACAGGGAGTATCACTGAAGCTTTCTTT. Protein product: CASRTGTGSITEAFF. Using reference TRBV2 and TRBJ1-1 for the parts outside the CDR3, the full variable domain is EPEVTQTPSHQVTQMGQEVILRCVPISNHLYFYWYRQILGQKVEFLVSFYNNEISEKSEIFDDQFSVERPDGSNFTLKIRSTKLEDSAMYFCASRTGTGSITEAFFGQGTRLTVV.

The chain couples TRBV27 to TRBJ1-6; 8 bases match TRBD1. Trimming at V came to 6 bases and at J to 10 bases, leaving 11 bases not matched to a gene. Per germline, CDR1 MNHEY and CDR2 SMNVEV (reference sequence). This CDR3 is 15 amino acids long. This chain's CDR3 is CASRPAQGAGSPLHF. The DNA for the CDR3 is TGTGCCAGCAGGCCCGCGCAGGGGGCAGGATCACCCCTCCACTTT.

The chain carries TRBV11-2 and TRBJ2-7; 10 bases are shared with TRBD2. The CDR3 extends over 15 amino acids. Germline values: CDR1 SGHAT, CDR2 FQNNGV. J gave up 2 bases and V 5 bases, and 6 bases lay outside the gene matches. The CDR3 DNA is TGTGCCAGCAGCCCTGGACTAGCGGCTCCCTACGAGCAGTACTTC. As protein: CASSPGLAAPYEQYF.

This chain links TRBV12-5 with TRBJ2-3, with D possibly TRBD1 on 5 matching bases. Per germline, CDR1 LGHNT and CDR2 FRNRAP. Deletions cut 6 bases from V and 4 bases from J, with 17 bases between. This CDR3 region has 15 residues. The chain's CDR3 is CASGTGRVVADTQYF. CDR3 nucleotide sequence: TGTGCTAGTGGGACCGGCAGGGTGGTCGCAGATACGCAGTATTTT.

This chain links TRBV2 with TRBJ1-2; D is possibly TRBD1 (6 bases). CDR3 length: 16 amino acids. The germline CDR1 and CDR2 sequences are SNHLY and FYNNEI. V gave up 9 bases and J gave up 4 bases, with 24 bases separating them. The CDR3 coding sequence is TGTGCCAGTAGCATTAGGAGGGACACCAAAGCCTATGGCTACACCTTC. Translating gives CASSIRRDTKAYGYTF.

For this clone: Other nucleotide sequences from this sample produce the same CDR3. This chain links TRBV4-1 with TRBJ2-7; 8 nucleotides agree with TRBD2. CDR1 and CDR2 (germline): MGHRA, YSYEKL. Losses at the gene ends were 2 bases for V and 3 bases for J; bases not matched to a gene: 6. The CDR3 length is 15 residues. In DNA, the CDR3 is TGCGCCAGCAGCCAACCACTGGCGGGGGGCTACGAGCAGTACTTC. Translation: CASSQPLAGGYEQYF.

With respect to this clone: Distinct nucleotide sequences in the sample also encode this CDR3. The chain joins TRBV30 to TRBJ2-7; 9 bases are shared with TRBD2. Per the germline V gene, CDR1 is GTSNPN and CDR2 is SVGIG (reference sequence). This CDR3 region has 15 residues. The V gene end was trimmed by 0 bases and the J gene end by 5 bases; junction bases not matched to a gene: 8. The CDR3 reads CAWSVRAGGRNEQYF. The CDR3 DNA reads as TGTGCCTGGAGTGTGCGGGCGGGAGGGAGGAACGAGCAGTACTTC.

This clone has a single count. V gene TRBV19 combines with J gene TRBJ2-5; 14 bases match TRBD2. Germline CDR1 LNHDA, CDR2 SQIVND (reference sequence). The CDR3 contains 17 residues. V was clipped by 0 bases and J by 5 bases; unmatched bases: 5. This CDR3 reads CASSIDGTSGRRETQYF. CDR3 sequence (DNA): TGTGCCAGTAGTATAGACGGGACTAGCGGGAGAAGGGAGACCCAGTACTTC.

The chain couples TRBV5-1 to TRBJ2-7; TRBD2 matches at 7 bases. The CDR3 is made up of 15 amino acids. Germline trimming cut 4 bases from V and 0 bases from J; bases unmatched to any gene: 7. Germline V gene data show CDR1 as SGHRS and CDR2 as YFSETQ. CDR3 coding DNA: TGCGCCAGCAGCGGACCCCGCGGGGGCTCCTACGAGCAGTACTTC. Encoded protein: CASSGPRGGSYEQYF. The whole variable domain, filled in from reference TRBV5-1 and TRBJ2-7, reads KAGVTQTPRYLIKTRGQQVTLSCSPISGHRSVSWYQQTPGQGLQFLFEYFSETQRNKGNFPGRFSGRQFSNSRSEMNVSTLELGDSALYLCASSGPRGGSYEQYFGPGTRLTVT.